This T cell receptor (beta chain) came from a study of CD8+CD57+ T cells in acquired aplastic anemia. Study-level information: Quantities of DNA derived from sorted CD4+ and CD8+ cells averaged approximately 3 ug. Healthy donor CD4+ samples were sequenced to a depth that averaged around 9.9 million reads.

Using genomic DNA as the template, TCR beta VDJ and CDR3 profiling was carried out. TCRdb redid the calling of the reads with MiXCR, one entry per CDR3 protein. The sample includes some 82,000 distinct CDR3 sequences, 40% to 55% of them seen just once. Study conclusions and caveats: CD8+ Simpson's diversity in patients was not significantly different from that in controls. Comparison of patients with controls identified twenty-nine shared CD8+ CDR3 sequences.

Of note for this clonotype: Antigen: not known.

Germline CDR1 reads DFQATT; CDR2 reads SNEGSKA (reference sequence). Deletions cut 5 bases from V and 1 base from J, with 17 bases between. This CDR3 comprises 15 residues. V usage is TRBV20-1 and J usage is TRBJ1-1; D remains unclear. Source material: sorted CD4+, CD8+, or CD8+CD57+ T cells (not recorded which) from PBMCs. The TCR originated in a human donor in good health, serving as a control. Here the CDR3 DNA reads TGCAGTGCTCCGCGGAATGGCCACAAGAACACTGAAGCTTTCTTT. This encodes CSAPRNGHKNTEAFF.